The 30 T cell receptor beta chains presented below share a single source sample, sequenced in a study of CD8+ T cells in alopecia areata. Reverse transcribed after extraction, RNA yielded cDNA as the sequencing template. The method was immunoSEQ multiplex PCR; TCRdb's version includes in-frame clones alone and lacks a portion of them. The sample yields 65,000 to 75,000 clones, approximately 30% seen once. The treatment was: oral pan-JAK inhibitor, 5-10 mg twice daily. The sample in question was CD8+ T cells sorted from blood, obtained at week 4, from a patient treated with tofacitinib. The receptors come from a human donor with alopecia areata.

This clone was seen only a few times. The rearrangement uses TRBV7-3 and TRBJ2-5, with TRBD2 matching 15 bases. V lost 2 bases, J lost 5 bases, and 6 bases stayed unmatched. The CDR3 has 17 amino acids. Per germline, CDR1 SGHTA and CDR2 FQGTGA. The CDR3 region is CASSLGLAGGPGETQYF. The CDR3 DNA follows: TGTGCCAGCAGCTTAGGACTAGCGGGAGGGCCTGGTGAGACCCAGTACTTC.

The table lists this clone with a few counts. CDR3 region: CSVGTTRIYEQYF. DNA of the CDR3: TGCAGCGTTGGGACTACAAGAATCTACGAGCAGTACTTC. V is TRBV29-1 and J is TRBJ2-7; D is possibly TRBD2 (6 bases). V was cut by 4 bases and J by 3 bases, with 13 bases left in between. The CDR3 runs 13 residues. Germline CDR1 is SQVTM and CDR2 is ANQGSEA.

The V gene is TRBV5-6, the J gene TRBJ2-7, with D possibly being TRBD1 (6 bases). Germline V gene data show CDR1 as SGHDT and CDR2 as YYEEEE. Trimming took 4 bases from V and 1 from J, leaving 15 bases between them. The CDR3 runs to 15 residues. In DNA, the CDR3 is TGTGCCAGCAGCCAACCTAAACAGGGATCCTACGAGCAGTACTTC. It encodes CASSQPKQGSYEQYF.

The CDR3 spells CAWTPTVTEARFF. The CDR3 nucleotides read TGTGCCTGGACTCCAACGGTGACGGAAGCCCGGTTCTTC. The chain uses TRBV30 and TRBJ2-1; D remains ambiguous. The V end lost 4 bases, the J end lost 15 bases, and 22 bases lay between the germline ends. This CDR3 region has 13 residues. Germline V gene lookup returns CDR1 GTSNPN and CDR2 SVGIG (reference sequence).

This clone has only a few counts. The rearrangement links TRBV2 to TRBJ1-1; D call uncertain. V was trimmed by 2 bases and J by 11 bases, leaving 9 bases between them. Germline V gives CDR1 SNHLY, CDR2 FYNNEI. The CDR3 contains 11 residues. CDR3 bases: TGTGCCAGCAGTGAAATCATGGGGGCTTTCTTT. Its translation is CASSEIMGAFF.

J is TRBJ1-2 and V is TRBV30; the D gene is possibly TRBD1 (6 bases). This CDR3 has 14 residues. Looked up from germline, CDR1 is GTSNPN and CDR2 is SVGIG (reference sequence). Between the trimmed V and J ends, which lost 0 bases and 0 bases, there was a span of 8 bases. The CDR3 here is CAWSVGGANYGYTF. The CDR3 bases are TGTGCCTGGAGTGTAGGGGGAGCTAACTATGGCTACACCTTC.

This clone was seen only a few times. The V call is TRBV29-1, the J call TRBJ2-7; TRBD1 matches at 9 bases. With V trimmed by 7 bases and J by 2 bases, 6 bases remained unmatched. CDR3 length: 13 residues. CDR1 is SQVTM, CDR2 ANQGSEA, per germline. This CDR3 reads CSAWTGATYEQYF. The DNA for the CDR3 is TGCAGCGCATGGACAGGGGCCACCTACGAGCAGTACTTC.

The chain combines TRBV27 with TRBJ2-7; D unclear. V lost 8 bases and J lost 6, with 8 bases in between. CDR1 and CDR2 (germline): MNHEY, SMNVEV (reference sequence). This CDR3 is 10 amino acids long. DNA for the CDR3: TGTGCCAGCGGGGTGGGCGAGCAGTACTTC. This codes for CASGVGEQYF.

This clone showed up just a few times. Other DNA sequences in this specimen translate into the identical CDR3. The V gene is TRBV29-1, the J gene TRBJ1-2; TRBD1 agrees at 9 bases. V shed 6 bases, J shed 5 bases, and the junction held 7 bases outside the gene matches. Germline lookup yields CDR1 SQVTM and CDR2 ANQGSEA. The CDR3 extends over 13 amino acids. The CDR3 spells CSVRTGEGYGYTF. The CDR3 nucleotides read TGCAGCGTGAGGACAGGGGAAGGATATGGCTACACCTTC.

This clone has just a few counts. This chain connects TRBV29-1 to TRBJ1-1; 9 nucleotides match TRBD1. The ends lost 7 bases at V and 5 bases at J; junction bases unmatched: 5. This CDR3 has 12 amino acids. Germline V gene data show CDR1 as SQVTM and CDR2 as ANQGSEA. The CDR3 region is CSARQGGTEAFF. The CDR3 region has the DNA TGCAGCGCCCGACAGGGGGGGACTGAAGCTTTCTTT.

V gene TRBV30 combines with J gene TRBJ1-1; D is unresolved. CDR3 length: 12 residues. V lost 8 bases and J 1 base, leaving 11 bases between the germline ends. Per germline, CDR1 GTSNPN and CDR2 SVGIG (reference sequence). Here the CDR3 reads CANHVGNTEAFF. CDR3 DNA sequence: TGTGCCAACCACGTCGGGAACACTGAAGCTTTCTTT.

In its sample, this clone was seen a few times. The chain combines TRBV6-1 with TRBJ2-2; the D gene could be TRBD1 or TRBD2 (5 bases each). The V end was cut by 7 bases, the J end by 3 bases, with 15 bases between. This CDR3 contains 15 residues. Looked up from germline, CDR1 is MNHNS and CDR2 is SASEGT. The CDR3 region has the DNA TGTGCCAGCACTAAACCTCGGGGCTACACCGGGGAGCTGTTTTTT. Amino acid sequence: CASTKPRGYTGELFF.

This chain uses TRBV29-1 with TRBJ2-1, with 11 bases matching TRBD2. J was trimmed by 5 bases and V by 5 bases; bases with no gene match: 2. This CDR3 spans 13 amino acids. Per the germline V gene, CDR1 is SQVTM and CDR2 is ANQGSEA. In DNA form, the CDR3 reads TGCAGCGTTCCACTAGCGGGAGACAATGAGCAGTTCTTC. It specifies CSVPLAGDNEQFF.

In this sample, this clone turned up once. The CDR3 bases are TGCAGCGTACCGACCGGACGGTCCTATGGCTACACCTTC. Its translation is CSVPTGRSYGYTF. The rearrangement uses TRBV29-1 and TRBJ1-2, with no clear D. V lost 6 bases, J lost 4 bases, and 15 bases lay in between. In germline, CDR1 is SQVTM, CDR2 ANQGSEA. This CDR3 has 13 residues.

The gene calls are TRBV30 and TRBJ1-4, with unresolved D. Trimming took off 0 bases at V and 1 base at J, with 3 bases between the two ends. The CDR3 covers 13 residues. Germline V CDR1 and CDR2: GTSNPN, SVGIG (reference sequence). For the CDR3, the DNA is TGTGCCTGGAGTGTGGGAACTAATGAAAAACTGTTTTTT. It translates to CAWSVGTNEKLFF.

The DNA of the CDR3 is TGTGCCAGCAGCCAAGAGGGCCATGCCCGGGGGGAGCTGTTTTTT. Protein: CASSQEGHARGELFF. The chain uses TRBV13 and TRBJ2-2; TRBD2 might be the D (5 bases). This CDR3 spans 15 amino acids. V shed 5 bases and J shed 8 bases, with 18 bases lying between them. Germline V gene sequence: CDR1 PRHDT, CDR2 FYEKMQ (reference sequence).

This clone was picked up a small number of times. V is TRBV11-2 and J is TRBJ1-5; possibly TRBD1 for D (5 bases). The CDR3 has 15 residues. CDR1 is SGHAT and CDR2 is FQNNGV in the germline V gene. Between the trimmed V and J ends, which lost 1 base and 6 bases, there was a span of 13 bases. In DNA, the CDR3 is TGTGCCAGCAGCTTAGGAGGAGGGGCAGGTCAGCCCCAGCATTTT. The encoded protein is CASSLGGGAGQPQHF.

The chain uses TRBV7-2 and TRBJ2-1; no firm D call. Trimming removed 0 bases from V and 0 bases from J, with 12 bases in between. Germline values: CDR1 SGHTA, CDR2 FQGNSA. This CDR3 is built from 17 residues. The CDR3 coding sequence is TGTGCCAGCAGCTTAGCGGGCAGAATAAGCTCCTACAATGAGCAGTTCTTC. Translated, it gives CASSLAGRISSYNEQFF.

The chain couples TRBV29-1 to TRBJ1-2; the D is unclear. This CDR3 contains 10 residues. Germline V gene data show CDR1 as SQVTM and CDR2 as ANQGSEA. Deletions cut 4 bases from V and 4 bases from J, with 4 bases between. The CDR3: CSVVTYGYTF. The CDR3 DNA reads as TGCAGCGTTGTGACCTATGGCTACACCTTC.

V is TRBV15 and J is TRBJ2-2; perhaps TRBD2 as D (6 bases). Trimming left V 8 bases short and J 6 bases short, with 16 bases between. There are 14 residues in the CDR3. Germline V gene data show CDR1 as LNHNV and CDR2 as YYDKDF (reference sequence). The CDR3 DNA sequence: TGTGCCACCTTGTCACGGGAGTCTGCCGGGGAGCTGTTTTTT. This translates into CATLSRESAGELFF.

The table lists this clone with a few counts. The gene calls are TRBV12-5 and TRBJ1-1, with D unresolved. Trimming removed 6 bases at V and 1 base at J, with 12 bases between. This CDR3 has 14 amino acids. Per the germline V gene, CDR1 is LGHNT and CDR2 is FRNRAP. This chain's CDR3 is CASGFETRNTEAFF. Here the CDR3 DNA reads TGTGCTAGTGGATTCGAGACCCGGAACACTGAAGCTTTCTTT.

The chain combines TRBV18 with TRBJ2-3, with D uncertain. V gave up 2 bases and J gave up 0 bases, with 6 bases separating them. The CDR3 is 14 residues long. The V gene's germline CDR1 is KGHSH and CDR2 LQKENI. This CDR3 reads CASSPIASTDTQYF. The CDR3 DNA is TGTGCCAGCTCACCAATCGCCAGCACAGATACGCAGTATTTT.

The gene calls are TRBV4-1 and TRBJ2-3; D ambiguous. Germline V lookup: CDR1 MGHRA, CDR2 YSYEKL. The CDR3 is 16 residues long. Trimming left V 0 bases short and J 2 bases short, with 12 bases between. CDR3 bases: TGCGCCAGCAGCCAAGAAGAGGCCGCACTCACAGATACGCAGTATTTT. Its translation: CASSQEEAALTDTQYF.

V usage is TRBV30 and J usage is TRBJ2-2; D gene unclear. This CDR3 spans 12 amino acids. Germline CDR1 GTSNPN, CDR2 SVGIG (reference sequence). V lost 2 bases to trimming and J lost 6 bases, with 7 bases between them. As DNA, the CDR3 is TGTGCCTGGAGTTCTATAGCCGGGGAGCTGTTTTTT. It translates to CAWSSIAGELFF.

The chain joins TRBV29-1 to TRBJ2-2; D might be TRBD1 (6 bases). This CDR3 contains 13 residues. Trimming removed 6 bases at V and 2 bases at J, with 10 bases between. CDR1 is SQVTM and CDR2 is ANQGSEA in the germline V gene. The CDR3 loop is CSVKQGNTGELFF. CDR3 DNA: TGCAGCGTAAAACAGGGTAACACCGGGGAGCTGTTTTTT.

This CDR3 reads CASSLLAGDYEQYF. CDR3 DNA: TGTGCCAGCAGTTTATTGGCCGGGGACTACGAGCAGTACTTC. The gene calls are TRBV27 and TRBJ2-7, with a weak D call TRBD2 (5 bases). CDR1 is MNHEY and CDR2 is SMNVEV in the germline V gene (reference sequence). Trimming took 1 base from V and 3 from J, leaving 10 bases between them. The CDR3 extends over 14 amino acids.

The chain is built from TRBV6-1 and TRBJ2-5; D uncertain. This CDR3 has 11 residues. The V end was cut by 6 bases, the J end by 1 base, with 3 bases between. CDR1 is MNHNS, CDR2 SASEGT, per germline. CDR3 protein: CASRFQETQYF. CDR3 nucleotide sequence: TGTGCCAGCAGATTCCAAGAGACCCAGTACTTC.

V usage is TRBV19 and J usage is TRBJ1-2; possible D gene TRBD1, 5 bases. The germline V gene encodes CDR1 LNHDA and CDR2 SQIVND (reference sequence). V was pared by 9 bases and J by 3 bases, with 14 bases between. There are 13 residues in the CDR3. The DNA for the CDR3 is TGTGCCAGCAAGAAGGGACGGGACTATGGCTACACCTTC. Its translation: CASKKGRDYGYTF.

The chain joins TRBV30 to TRBJ1-1; D remains unclear. The germline V gene has CDR1 GTSNPN and CDR2 SVGIG (reference sequence). Trimming pared 6 bases from V and 1 base from J, leaving 6 bases between. The CDR3 spans 11 residues. CDR3 nucleotide sequence: TGTGCCTGCGACCCGAACACTGAAGCTTTCTTT. Protein: CACDPNTEAFF. Looking up the rest from reference TRBV30 and TRBJ1-1 gives the full variable domain: SQTIHQWPATLVQPVGSPLSLECTVEGTSNPNLYWYRQAAGRGLQLLFYSVGIGQISSEVPQNLSASRPQDRQFILSSKKLLLSDSGFYLCACDPNTEAFFGQGTRLTVV.

The chain carries TRBV27 and TRBJ1-4, with TRBD1 identical over 7 bases. V was clipped by 3 bases and J by 8 bases; unmatched bases: 9. This CDR3 region has 15 residues. CDR1 is MNHEY and CDR2 is SMNVEV in the germline V gene (reference sequence). The CDR3 DNA sequence: TGTGCCAGCAGTTTCCTCGGGACAGTCGGGGAAAAACTGTTTTTT. It specifies CASSFLGTVGEKLFF.